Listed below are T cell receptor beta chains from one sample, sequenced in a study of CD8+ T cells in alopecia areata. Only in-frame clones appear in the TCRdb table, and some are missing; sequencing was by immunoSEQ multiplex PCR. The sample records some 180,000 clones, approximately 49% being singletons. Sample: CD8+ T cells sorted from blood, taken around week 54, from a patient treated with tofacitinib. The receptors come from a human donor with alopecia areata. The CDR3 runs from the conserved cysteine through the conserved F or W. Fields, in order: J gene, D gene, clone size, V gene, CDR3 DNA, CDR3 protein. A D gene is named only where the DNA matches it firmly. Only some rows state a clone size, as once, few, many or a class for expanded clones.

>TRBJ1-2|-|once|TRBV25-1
TGTGCCAGCAGTGCACAGGGTACGAGCTACACCTTC
CASSAQGTSYTF
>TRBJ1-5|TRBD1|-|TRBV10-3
TGTGCCATCAGCCCCGGGACAGGGGATGATCAGCCCCAGCATTTT
CAISPGTGDDQPQHF
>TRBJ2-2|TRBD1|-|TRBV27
TGTGCCAGCAGTTCGGGACAGGGATTCGGGGAGCTGTTTTTT
CASSSGQGFGELFF
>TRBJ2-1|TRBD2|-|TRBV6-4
TGTGCCAGCAGTGACCGGGGAGGGACGCTTGGTGAGCAGTTCTTC
CASSDRGGTLGEQFF
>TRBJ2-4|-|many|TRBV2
TGTGCCAGCAGACGGGGGACCGCACGAGCCAAAAACATTCAGTACTTC
CASRRGTARAKNIQYF
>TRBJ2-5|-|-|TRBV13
TGTGCCAGCAGCTTAGGGCAGGAAGAGACCCAGTACTTC
CASSLGQEETQYF
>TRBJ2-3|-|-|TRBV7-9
TGTGCCAGCAGCTTAGCGGGGGGTATCACAGATACGCAGTATTTT
CASSLAGGITDTQYF
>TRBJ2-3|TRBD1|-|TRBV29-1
TGCAGCGGGGACAGGGGGGTTGATACGCAGTATTTT
CSGDRGVDTQYF
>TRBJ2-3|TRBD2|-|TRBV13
TGTGCCAGCAGCTTGAGTAGCGGGGGGGTGGATACGCAGTATTTT
CASSLSSGGVDTQYF
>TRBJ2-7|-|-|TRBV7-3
TGTGCCAGCAGCGCCCTCCCGAACTACGAGCAGTACTTC
CASSALPNYEQYF
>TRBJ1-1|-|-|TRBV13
TGTGCCAGCGGAGCCTTTGGGCAGGGGAACACTGAAGCTTTCTTT
CASGAFGQGNTEAFF
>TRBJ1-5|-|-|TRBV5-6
TGTGCCAGCAGCTTTAGGGGGAATCAGCCCCAGCATTTT
CASSFRGNQPQHF
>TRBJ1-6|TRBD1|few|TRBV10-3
TGTGCCATCAGTGAGTTCGGGACAGGGACTCCACCCCTCCACTTT
CAISEFGTGTPPLHF
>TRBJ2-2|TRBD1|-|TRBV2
TGTGCCAGCAGTGAAGCGCTTCGGACAGGCGGACACGGCGGGGAGCTGTTTTTT
CASSEALRTGGHGGELFF
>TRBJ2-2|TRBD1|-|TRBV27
TGTGCCAGCACCAGGGACAGGGAGGGCGCCGGGGAGCTGTTTTTT
CASTRDREGAGELFF
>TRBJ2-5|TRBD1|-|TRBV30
TGTGCCTGGAGTCTGACAGGGACGGAGACCCAGTACTTC
CAWSLTGTETQYF
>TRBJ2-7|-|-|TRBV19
TGTGCCAGTAGCCCGGAGGCGACTCCCCACTACGAGCAGTACTTC
CASSPEATPHYEQYF
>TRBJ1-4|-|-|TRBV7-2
TGTGCCAGCAGCTCAGGGGCGACTAATGAAAAACTGTTTTTT
CASSSGATNEKLFF
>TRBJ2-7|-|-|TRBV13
TGTGCCAGCAGCTTTAGGGGCACTTTGGGGAACTCCTACGAGCAGTACTTC
CASSFRGTLGNSYEQYF
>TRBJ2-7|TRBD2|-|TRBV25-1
TGTGCCACCGGGGGGGAAACCTACGAGCAGTACTTC
CATGGETYEQYF
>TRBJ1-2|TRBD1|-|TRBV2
TGTGCCAGCAGTGAAGGGACAGGCAGCCGAATTAACTATGGCTACACCTTC
CASSEGTGSRINYGYTF
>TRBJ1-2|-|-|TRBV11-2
TGTGCCAGCAGCCCCACACCGGGGCGGCCTAACTATGGCTACACCTTC
CASSPTPGRPNYGYTF
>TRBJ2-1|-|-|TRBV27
TGTGCCAGCAGTTCAGGACTAGAGCAGTTCTTC
CASSSGLEQFF
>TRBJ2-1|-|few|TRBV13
TGTGCCAGCAGCTTTCATAACAATGAGCAGTTCTTC
CASSFHNNEQFF
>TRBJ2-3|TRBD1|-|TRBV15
TGTGCCACCGGCGTCAGGGGGTTTACAGATACGCAGTATTTT
CATGVRGFTDTQYF
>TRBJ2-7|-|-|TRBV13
TGTGCCAGCAGCTTAGGACACGGCGAGCAGTACTTC
CASSLGHGEQYF
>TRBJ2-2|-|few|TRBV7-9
TGTGCCAGCAGGACCGGGGCGAACACCGGGGAGCTGTTTTTT
CASRTGANTGELFF
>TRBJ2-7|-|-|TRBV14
TGTGCCAGCAGCCAGTCCAAGGACAAGCAGTACTTC
CASSQSKDKQYF
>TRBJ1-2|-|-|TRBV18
TGTGCCAGCTCACCCACTCCAGGCTATGGCTACACCTTC
CASSPTPGYGYTF
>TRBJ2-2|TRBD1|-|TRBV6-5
TGTGCCAGCAGTTCTCGGGACAGGGGTGGCACCGGGGAGCTGTTTTTT
CASSSRDRGGTGELFF
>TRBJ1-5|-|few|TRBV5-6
TGTGCCAGCAGCTTGGCTGGGCAGCCCCAGCATTTT
CASSLAGQPQHF
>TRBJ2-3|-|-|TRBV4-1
TGCGCCAGCAGCCAAGGCCCCCTCGAGCGGACCACAGATACGCAGTATTTT
CASSQGPLERTTDTQYF
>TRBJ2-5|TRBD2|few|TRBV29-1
TGCAGCGTTGAGACAGCGGGGTCGACGAAGACCCAGTACTTC
CSVETAGSTKTQYF
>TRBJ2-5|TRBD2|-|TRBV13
TGTGCCAGCAGCGTAGGCGGAGCGGGAGGGGAGACCCAGTACTTC
CASSVGGAGGETQYF
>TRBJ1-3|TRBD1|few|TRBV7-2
TGTGCCAGCAAACAGGGGTCCTTCGACTCTGGAAACACCATATATTTT
CASKQGSFDSGNTIYF
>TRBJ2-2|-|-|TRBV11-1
TGTGCCAGCAGCTACAGTTACACCGGGGAGCTGTTTTTT
CASSYSYTGELFF
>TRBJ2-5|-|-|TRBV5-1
TGCGCCAGCAGCCTGGGACACCGAACAGAGACCCAGTACTTC
CASSLGHRTETQYF
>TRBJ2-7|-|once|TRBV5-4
TGTGCCAGCAGCCAGGGGGGGGAAAGCTACGAGCAGTACTTC
CASSQGGESYEQYF
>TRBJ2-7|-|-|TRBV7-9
TGTGCCAGCAGCACCTCGACAGTGGGGTACGAGCAGTACTTC
CASSTSTVGYEQYF
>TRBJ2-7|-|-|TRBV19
TGTGCCACCCGAGGCAGGACCTACGAGCAGTACTTC
CATRGRTYEQYF
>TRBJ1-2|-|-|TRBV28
TGTGCCAGCAGTTTACAGCCGGGACGGCGAACTAACTATGGCTACACCTTC
CASSLQPGRRTNYGYTF
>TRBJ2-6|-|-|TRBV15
TGTGCCACCAGCAGAAGGGACTCTGGGGCCAACGTCCTGACTTTC
CATSRRDSGANVLTF
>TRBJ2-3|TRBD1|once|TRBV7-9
TGTGCCAGCAGCCCGACAGGGGCCGCATCAGATACGCAGTATTTT
CASSPTGAASDTQYF
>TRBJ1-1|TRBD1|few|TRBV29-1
TGCAGCGTTGAAGATCTGCCAGGGGGTAACACTGAAGCTTTCTTT
CSVEDLPGGNTEAFF
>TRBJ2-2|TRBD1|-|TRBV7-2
TGTGCCAGCAGTCGGGACAGAACGAACACCGGGGAGCTGTTTTTT
CASSRDRTNTGELFF
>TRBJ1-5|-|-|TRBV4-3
TGCGCCAGCAGCCAAGACGGGCGCCTGCTGCTCTTTTTGGGAAGCAATCAGCCCCAGCATTTT
CASSQDGRLLLFLGSNQPQHF
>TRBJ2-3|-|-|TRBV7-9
TGTGCCAGCCAAGGCGTTAGCACAGATACGCAGTATTTT
CASQGVSTDTQYF
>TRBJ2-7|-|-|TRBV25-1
TGTGCCAGCAGTGAATTAGGATCCGAGCAGTACTTC
CASSELGSEQYF
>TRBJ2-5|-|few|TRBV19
TGTGCCAGTAGTATCCCGGGGTACCAAGAGACCCAGTACTTC
CASSIPGYQETQYF
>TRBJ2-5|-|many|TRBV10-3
TGTGCCATCAGGGGCGACACGGCAGAGACCCAGTACTTC
CAIRGDTAETQYF
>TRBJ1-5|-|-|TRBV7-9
TGTGCCAGCAGCCCGGCGTACGGGGATCAGCCCCAGCATTTT
CASSPAYGDQPQHF
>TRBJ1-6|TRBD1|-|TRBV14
TGTGCCAGCAGCCTGACAGGGGGCGTTTCACCCCTCCACTTT
CASSLTGGVSPLHF